These 14 T cell receptor beta chains came from one sample sequenced in a study of identical twins. Each CDR3 protein gets one entry after TCRdb re-called the 5' RACE reads with MiXCR. The profile covers approximately 890,000 distinct CDR3 sequences, with around 12% appearing a single time and around 1.5% taken by the ten largest. The sample also formed part of further work on yellow fever vaccine responses in identical twins.

The specimen sequenced was PBMCs. The receptors originated from a woman aged 18-29 years in good health.

The J gene is TRBJ2-1, the V gene TRBV6-1; TRBD1 matches at 8 bases. This CDR3 comprises 16 residues. Germline CDR1 MNHNS, CDR2 SASEGT. Trimming removed 5 bases from V and 0 bases from J; junction bases left unmatched: 6. DNA of the CDR3: TGTGCCAGCAGTCCCAGGGGGCTCCGCTCCTACAATGAGCAGTTCTTC. This gives the protein CASSPRGLRSYNEQFF.

This clonotype showed up just a few times. This chain connects TRBV3-1 to TRBJ2-7, with no clear D. Trimming removed 1 base at V and 4 bases at J, with 14 bases between. This CDR3 contains 15 residues. The germline CDR1 and CDR2 sequences are LGHDT and YNNKEL (reference sequence). This CDR3 is CASSQGLPFGYEQYF. Written as DNA, the CDR3 is TGTGCCAGCAGCCAAGGGCTTCCCTTCGGGTACGAGCAGTACTTC.

V gene TRBV18 combines with J gene TRBJ2-1, with D hard to call. Between the trimmed V and J ends, which lost 4 bases and 7 bases, there was a span of 17 bases. The CDR3 spans 15 residues. Germline lookup yields CDR1 KGHSH and CDR2 LQKENI. The CDR3 DNA follows: TGTGCCAGCTCACTGCCTATTGGACGAGGTAATGAGCAGTTCTTC. Translated, it gives CASSLPIGRGNEQFF. The full variable domain, rest sourced from reference TRBV18 and TRBJ2-1, is NAGVMQNPRHLVRRRGQEARLRCSPMKGHSHVYWYRQLPEEGLKFMVYLQKENIIDESGMPKERFSAEFPKEGPSILRIQQVVRGDSAAYFCASSLPIGRGNEQFFGPGTRLTVL.

This clonotype was counted ten times or more. The CDR3 loop reads CASSLRNPGALTGELFF. The CDR3 nucleotides read TGTGCCAGCAGCCTCCGGAACCCGGGGGCGCTCACCGGGGAGCTGTTTTTT. The chain employs TRBV7-9 and TRBJ2-2; either TRBD1 or TRBD2 may fit D (6 bases each). Germline-derived CDR1 and CDR2 are SEHNR and FQNEAQ (reference sequence). CDR3 size: 17 residues. V was trimmed by 5 bases and J by 4 bases, leaving 20 bases between them. The variable domain in full, completed from reference TRBV7-9 and TRBJ2-2, reads DTGVSQNPRHKITKRGQNVTFRCDPISEHNRLYWYRQTLGQGPEFLTYFQNEAQLEKSRLLSDRFSAERPKGSFSTLEIQRTEQGDSAMYLCASSLRNPGALTGELFFGEGSRLTVL.

V and J are TRBV5-1 and TRBJ2-3; D gene unclear. Trimming took off 0 bases at V and 1 base at J, with 12 bases between the two ends. Germline loops: CDR1 SGHRS, CDR2 YFSETQ. The CDR3 is 16 amino acids. The CDR3 loop is CASSLASVTGTDTQYF. In nucleotides, the CDR3 is TGCGCCAGCAGCTTGGCCTCTGTGACGGGCACAGATACGCAGTATTTT.

The chain recombines TRBV2 with TRBJ2-3, with TRBD2 identical over 8 bases. The CDR3 is made up of 15 amino acids. CDR1 is SNHLY and CDR2 is FYNNEI in the germline V gene. V was clipped by 8 bases and J by 4 bases; unmatched bases: 11. Here the CDR3 reads CASGKEGLVSDTQYF. DNA for the CDR3: TGTGCCAGCGGAAAAGAGGGACTAGTGTCAGATACGCAGTATTTT.

This chain joins TRBV10-3 and TRBJ2-7; D may be TRBD2 (6 bases). Germline CDR1 is ENHRY and CDR2 is SYGVKD. The CDR3 is 14 amino acids. V was cut by 0 bases and J by 7 bases, with 13 bases left in between. The CDR3 spells CAISESPWAGEQYF. The CDR3 bases are TGTGCCATCAGTGAGTCACCATGGGCGGGGGAGCAGTACTTC.

The genes are TRBV2 and TRBJ2-6; D remains unclear. Germline CDR1 reads SNHLY; CDR2 reads FYNNEI. V shed 6 bases and J shed 0 bases, with 15 bases lying between them. This CDR3 has 17 amino acids. CDR3 in amino acids: CASSRGHGNSGANVLTF. CDR3 DNA: TGTGCCAGCAGCCGTGGTCACGGAAACTCTGGGGCCAACGTCCTGACTTTC.

This clonotype showed up just a few times. V usage is TRBV11-2 and J usage is TRBJ2-7, with unresolved D. V was shortened by 5 bases and J by 2 bases, with 13 bases between the two germline ends. The CDR3 is 14 amino acids. Germline V lookup: CDR1 SGHAT, CDR2 FQNNGV. The CDR3 nucleotides are TGTGCCAGCAGCGCCCTCTTCGATCCCTACGAGCAGTACTTC. This sequence encodes CASSALFDPYEQYF.

The chain links TRBV14 to TRBJ2-1; D ambiguous. In germline, CDR1 is SGHDN, CDR2 FVKESK. The CDR3 runs 13 residues. Trimming cost V 2 bases and J 4 bases, with 6 bases left between them. The CDR3 sequence: CASSQWGYNEQFF. The CDR3 DNA is TGTGCCAGCAGCCAATGGGGTTACAATGAGCAGTTCTTC.

This clonotype was seen a handful of times. The chain recombines TRBV10-2 with TRBJ2-7, with D possibly being TRBD2 (5 bases). There are 13 residues in the CDR3. Trimming shortened V by 6 bases and J by 7 bases, and 16 bases separated the two germline ends. Germline lookup yields CDR1 WSHSY and CDR2 SAAADI. The CDR3 sequence is CASSALLGLEQYV. CDR3 nucleotides: TGCGCCAGCAGCGCATTACTAGGTCTTGAGCAGTACGTC.

This clonotype came up a few times. V usage is TRBV25-1 and J usage is TRBJ2-2; D perhaps matches TRBD1 (6 bases). The CDR3 consists of 16 residues. The V gene's germline CDR1 is MGHDK and CDR2 SYGVNS. The ends were cut back, 0 bases at V and 6 bases at J, with 14 bases in the middle. The CDR3 DNA reads as TGTGCCAGCAGTGAATACGAGGCCAGGGGATCCGGGGAGCTGTTTTTT. Residues: CASSEYEARGSGELFF.

The table lists this clonotype with many counts. This chain uses TRBV4-1 with TRBJ2-2, with 9 bases that match TRBD2. Germline CDR1 reads MGHRA; CDR2 reads YSYEKL. Germline trimming cut 0 bases from V and 6 bases from J; bases unmatched to any gene: 5. CDR3 length: 16 residues. CDR3 sequence (DNA): TGCGCCAGCAGCCAAGACGGTAGCGGGAGATCCGGGGAGCTGTTTTTT. Encoded protein: CASSQDGSGRSGELFF.

This chain joins TRBV2 and TRBJ1-1; D is unclear. CDR1 and CDR2 (germline): SNHLY, FYNNEI. The CDR3 is 14 amino acids. Trimming stripped 0 bases from V and 12 bases from J, with 17 bases between. The CDR3 DNA is TGTGCCAGCAGTGAAGCGGTCCCCCCGCTGGGCCCTTTCTTT. This gives the protein CASSEAVPPLGPFF. The full variable domain, completed using reference TRBV2 and TRBJ1-1, is EPEVTQTPSHQVTQMGQEVILRCVPISNHLYFYWYRQILGQKVEFLVSFYNNEISEKSEIFDDQFSVERPDGSNFTLKIRSTKLEDSAMYFCASSEAVPPLGPFFGQGTRLTVV.